The 30 T cell receptor beta chains below were found in one sample sequenced in a study of CD8 T cells in ankylosing spondylitis (dated by TCRdb to 2016 to 2017). Library creation used 5' RACE. TCRdb shows the sequencer as Illumina HiSeq 2500. The raw public reads went through TCRdb reprocessing: fastp at Q25, MiXCR clone calling, in-frame beta chains kept. Records with the same CDR3 protein are collapsed into one entry carrying the most frequent genes and DNA. Counted in this sample were about 250,000 distinct CDR3 sequences; approximately 10% of them appeared once. 2.6% of the sample lies in the top ten. Sample: blood, either unsorted or a sorted T cell fraction (not recorded which). The source is a male donor with ankylosing spondylitis or in good health (not recorded which).

This clonotype was counted ten times or more. The V gene is TRBV6-5, the J gene TRBJ1-6; D is undetermined. This CDR3 has 12 residues. The germline gives CDR1 MNHEY, CDR2 SVGAGI. Trimming took 4 bases from V and 10 from J, leaving 8 bases between them. Written as DNA, the CDR3 is TGTGCCAGCAGTTCCGGGGAGTCACCCCTCCACTTT. Translating gives CASSSGESPLHF.

This clonotype appeared many times. The chain's CDR3 is CASSLWDRRLYEQYF. CDR3 in DNA: TGTGCCAGCAGTTTATGGGACAGACGTCTCTACGAGCAGTACTTC. The rearrangement uses TRBV12-3 or TRBV12-4 and TRBJ2-7, with 7 bases lining up with TRBD1. This CDR3 has 15 residues. V lost 2 bases, J lost 3 bases, and 7 bases stayed unmatched.

This chain links TRBV20-1 with TRBJ2-1; TRBD2 agrees at 10 bases. This CDR3 comprises 15 residues. Losses at the gene ends were 0 bases for V and 5 bases for J; bases not matched to a gene: 4. Germline CDR1 reads DFQATT; CDR2 reads SNEGSKA (reference sequence). CDR3 loop: CSARDPLAGDNEQFF. CDR3 in DNA: TGCAGTGCTAGAGATCCTCTAGCGGGAGACAATGAGCAGTTCTTC.

This clonotype was observed at least ten times. This chain links TRBV4-1 with TRBJ1-1; unclear D gene. This CDR3 has 13 amino acids. Trimming removed 1 base at V and 2 bases at J, with 5 bases between. Germline-derived CDR1 and CDR2 are MGHRA and YSYEKL. The CDR3 DNA reads as TGCGCCAGCAGCCAAGGTGGTAACACTGAAGCTTTCTTT. It translates to CASSQGGNTEAFF.

This clonotype was counted at least ten times. The rearrangement joins TRBV3-1 to TRBJ2-1; 16 bases are shared with TRBD2. The germline gives CDR1 LGHDT, CDR2 YNNKEL (reference sequence). V lost 4 bases and J lost 7; bases outside the gene matches: 16. The length of the CDR3 is 20 residues. The DNA of the CDR3 is TGTGCCAGCAGCCCTCCGGGACTAGCGGGAGGGCTACCGCTAAAGAATGAGCAGTTCTTC. Translating it yields CASSPPGLAGGLPLKNEQFF.

This clonotype was seen at least ten times. V gene TRBV4-1 combines with J gene TRBJ2-1; possibly TRBD2 for D (5 bases). The V end was cut by 3 bases, the J end by 6 bases, with 15 bases between. CDR1 is MGHRA and CDR2 is YSYEKL in the germline V gene. This CDR3 contains 15 residues. Here the CDR3 DNA reads TGCGCCAGCAGCCATCTAGCAAGGGAGACCAATGAGCAGTTCTTC. It codes for CASSHLARETNEQFF.

The table lists this clonotype with a few counts. V gene TRBV20-1 combines with J gene TRBJ2-1; D gene unclear. The CDR3 runs 11 residues. Germline V gene data show CDR1 as DFQATT and CDR2 as SNEGSKA (reference sequence). Trimming took 3 bases from V and 7 from J, leaving 7 bases between them. The DNA of the CDR3 is TGCAGTGCTAGGGCTGCGAATGAGCAGTTCTTC. It encodes CSARAANEQFF.

On this clonotype: A clone one base away is much larger, so this may be a read error. No conserved phenylalanine or tryptophan ends this CDR3, so it is likely a read error. The CDR3 protein is CASSPRGGLSHEQYL. The CDR3 DNA sequence: TGTGCCAGCAGCCCCCGGGGGGGCCTTAGTCACGAGCAGTACTTA. The chain joins TRBV9 to TRBJ2-7; 8 positions agree with TRBD2. Germline V gene lookup returns CDR1 SGDLS and CDR2 YYNGEE. Trimming removed 4 bases from V and 5 bases from J; junction bases left unmatched: 11. This CDR3 contains 15 residues.

This clonotype is medium-sized. J is TRBJ1-5 and V is TRBV12-3 or TRBV12-4; D not resolved. The CDR3 extends over 13 amino acids. V was shortened by 3 bases and J by 4 bases, with 7 bases between the two germline ends. The CDR3 reads CASSLEANQPQHF. CDR3 DNA sequence: TGTGCCAGCAGTTTGGAGGCTAATCAGCCCCAGCATTTT.

This clonotype was counted at least ten times. The chain employs TRBV7-2 and TRBJ2-3; D ambiguous. Trimming stripped 6 bases from V and 7 bases from J, with 8 bases between. This CDR3 has 11 amino acids. Germline-derived CDR1 and CDR2 are SGHTA and FQGNSA. This chain's CDR3 is CASRGKYTQYF. CDR3 coding DNA: TGTGCCAGCAGGGGCAAATATACGCAGTATTTT.

This clonotype was found a few times. The V and J genes are TRBV10-3 and TRBJ2-7; D tentatively fits TRBD1 or TRBD2 (5 bases each). Germline-derived CDR1 and CDR2 are ENHRY and SYGVKD. The CDR3 contains 13 residues. Trimming pared 10 bases from V and 6 bases from J, leaving 19 bases between. The CDR3 coding sequence is TGTGCCACTTTAACGGACAAGGCGGGCGAGCAGTACTTC. Its protein product is CATLTDKAGEQYF.

J is TRBJ1-1 and V is TRBV2; D remains unclear. CDR1 and CDR2 (germline): SNHLY, FYNNEI. The V and J ends lost 1 base and 7 bases respectively, with 10 bases between them. The CDR3 loop spans 13 amino acids. Written as DNA, the CDR3 is TGTGCCAGCAGTGAAGGCGACGGTGTTGAAGCTTTCTTT. Residues: CASSEGDGVEAFF.

About this clonotype: A read error may produce the germline difference seen at one junction end. This chain connects TRBV19 to TRBJ2-1, with TRBD2 as a possible D gene (5 bases). Germline V gene lookup returns CDR1 LNHDA and CDR2 SQIVND (reference sequence). This CDR3 comprises 14 residues. The CDR3 sequence: CASSPRTEVDERFF. DNA of the CDR3: TGTGCCAGTAGTCCCAGGACTGAGGTGGATGAGCGGTTCTTC. Full variable domain (outside the CDR3, taken from reference TRBV19 and TRBJ2-1): DGGITQSPKYLFRKEGQNVTLSCEQNLNHDAMYWYRQDPGQGLRLIYYSQIVNDFQKGDIAEGYSVSREKKESFPLTVTSAQKNPTAFYLCASSPRTEVDERFFGPGTRLTVL.

This clonotype was picked up many times. The chain has TRBV6-1 and TRBJ1-1; D remains ambiguous. CDR1 is MNHNS and CDR2 is SASEGT in the germline V gene. Between the trimmed V and J ends, which lost 5 bases and 1 base, there was a span of 11 bases. The CDR3 consists of 14 residues. As DNA, the CDR3 is TGTGCCAGCAGTCCCCATAGGAGGAACACTGAAGCTTTCTTT. This sequence encodes CASSPHRRNTEAFF.

This clonotype was counted at least ten times. The V call is TRBV10-3, the J call TRBJ2-5; D is undetermined. V lost 4 bases, J lost 1 base, and 7 bases lay in between. The germline gives CDR1 ENHRY, CDR2 SYGVKD. There are 13 residues in the CDR3. CDR3 bases: TGTGCCATCAGTGGACGGATCCAAGAGACCCAGTACTTC. The encoded protein is CAISGRIQETQYF.

This clonotype was seen many times. The chain employs TRBV20-1 and TRBJ2-7, with unresolved D. V lost 0 bases and J 0 bases, leaving 9 bases between the germline ends. Germline assignment: CDR1 DFQATT and CDR2 SNEGSKA (reference sequence). The CDR3 spans 14 residues. CDR3 coding DNA: TGCAGTGCTAGAGATTGGGATCACTCCTACGAGCAGTACTTC. Protein product: CSARDWDHSYEQYF.

The chain employs TRBV7-9 and TRBJ1-1; 9 bases agree with TRBD1. CDR1 and CDR2 from the germline V gene are SEHNR and FQNEAQ (reference sequence). This CDR3 region has 15 residues. Trimming took 0 bases from V and 2 from J; bases not matched to a gene: 1. This CDR3 reads CASSLATGGNTEAFF. DNA for the CDR3: TGTGCCAGCAGCTTAGCGACAGGGGGTAACACTGAAGCTTTCTTT.

At least ten counts were recorded for this clonotype. This chain links TRBV28 with TRBJ2-2; D possibly corresponds to TRBD1 (5 bases). The V gene's germline CDR1 is MDHEN and CDR2 SYDVKM. Trimming removed 6 bases at V and 5 bases at J, with 13 bases between. The CDR3 length is 14 residues. The CDR3 reads CASRRTSSTGELFF. CDR3 DNA: TGTGCCAGCAGGAGGACATCCTCGACCGGGGAGCTGTTTTTT.

The gene calls are TRBV19 and TRBJ1-1; TRBD1 is a possible D gene (5 bases). Looked up from germline, CDR1 is LNHDA and CDR2 is SQIVND (reference sequence). This CDR3 is built from 14 residues. V lost 1 base to trimming and J lost 4 bases, with 10 bases between them. CDR3 amino acids: CASSIGGFSTEAFF. The CDR3 DNA is TGTGCCAGTAGTATAGGGGGGTTTTCCACTGAAGCTTTCTTT.

The gene calls are TRBV7-9 and TRBJ2-5; unclear D gene. From germline, CDR1 is SEHNR and CDR2 FQNEAQ (reference sequence). The CDR3 runs to 14 residues. V lost 2 bases, J lost 5 bases, and 12 bases lay in between. The CDR3 DNA sequence: TGTGCCAGCAGCTTAATGTCGGGCAGCGAGACCCAGTACTTC. Amino acid sequence: CASSLMSGSETQYF.

This clonotype appeared many times. The chain employs TRBV12-5 and TRBJ2-7, with D possibly being TRBD1 (5 bases). The CDR3 is made up of 15 amino acids. Trimming took 4 bases from V and 1 from J, leaving 14 bases between them. Germline V gene lookup returns CDR1 LGHNT and CDR2 FRNRAP. The CDR3 DNA reads TGTGCTAGTGGTTCGCCAAAGGACACGTCCTACGAGCAGTACTTC. It yields the protein CASGSPKDTSYEQYF.

This clonotype was counted once. A much more abundant neighbour one base away suggests this may be a read error. The gene calls are TRBV6-5 and TRBJ1-2; 9 nucleotides align to TRBD1. Germline CDR1 MNHEY, CDR2 SVGAGI. The CDR3 spans 14 residues. Written as DNA, the CDR3 is TGTGCCAGCAGTCTACAGACAGGGGGTTATGACTACACCTTC. Translation gives CASSLQTGGYDYTF.

For this clonotype: One end of the junction fails to match germline, which may point to a read error. The chain recombines TRBV30 with TRBJ1-1, with a tentative D call TRBD1 (6 bases). The CDR3 consists of 16 residues. Germline V gene sequence: CDR1 GTSNPN, CDR2 SVGIG (reference sequence). The CDR3: CASSGGFTGIGTEAFF. CDR3 bases: TGTGCCTCGAGTGGAGGATTTACAGGGATAGGAACTGAAGCTTTCTTT.

Notes on this clonotype: A much larger clone differs from this one at a single base, so this may be a read error. The rearrangement uses TRBV20-1 and TRBJ2-2; TRBD2 aligns across 15 bases. The CDR3 runs 15 residues. Germline V lookup: CDR1 DFQATT, CDR2 SNEGSKA (reference sequence). CDR3 region: CSAGGTSGRSGELLF. The CDR3, as DNA: TGCAGTGCTGGTGGGACTAGCGGGAGGTCCGGGGAGCTGCTTTTT.

This clonotype has a count of ten or more. The V gene is TRBV7-9, the J gene TRBJ1-6; 9 nucleotides align to TRBD1. With 6 bases clipped from V and 8 bases from J, the junction kept 11 bases outside the gene matches. The length of the CDR3 is 16 residues. The germline V gene encodes CDR1 SEHNR and CDR2 FQNEAQ (reference sequence). Here the CDR3 reads CASRLTGGVSHSPLHF. The CDR3 DNA sequence: TGTGCCAGCAGACTTACAGGGGGCGTATCGCATTCACCCCTCCACTTT.

Many counts were recorded for this clonotype. V gene TRBV25-1 combines with J gene TRBJ1-2, with a weak D call TRBD1 (5 bases). The CDR3 spans 15 residues. Trimming stripped 5 bases from V and 7 bases from J, with 20 bases between. CDR1 is MGHDK and CDR2 is SYGVNS in the germline V gene. The CDR3 region is CASSFLGGQGGGYTF. In DNA form, the CDR3 reads TGTGCCAGCAGTTTTCTTGGTGGGCAGGGAGGTGGCTACACCTTC.

Ten or more counts support this clonotype. This chain joins TRBV21-1 and TRBJ1-1; TRBD1, the table's D call, was not compared with the DNA. TRBV21-1 is labeled a pseudogene. There are 15 residues in the CDR3. The CDR3 DNA reads TGTGCCAGCAGCCTAAATTGGGGCACGGTAACTGAAGCTTTCTTT. Its protein is CASSLNWGTVTEAFF.

The table lists this clonotype with many counts. The chain links TRBV11-2 to TRBJ2-2; TRBD2 is a possible D gene (7 bases). Germline CDR1 SGHAT, CDR2 FQNNGV. The CDR3 covers 16 residues. The ends were cut back, 1 base at V and 7 bases at J, with 16 bases in the middle. This chain's CDR3 is CASSLVIGGQGGELFF. CDR3 DNA: TGTGCCAGCAGCTTAGTGATCGGGGGGCAAGGCGGGGAGCTGTTTTTT.

V gene TRBV28 combines with J gene TRBJ1-1; D unclear. The ends were cut back, 10 bases at V and 3 bases at J, with 15 bases in the middle. The CDR3 runs 13 residues. Germline V gene lookup returns CDR1 MDHEN and CDR2 SYDVKM. The CDR3 nucleotides are TGTGCCATCAGCCCCGGCCCCGACACTGAAGCTTTCTTT. Translation gives CAISPGPDTEAFF.

Many counts were recorded for this clonotype. The rearrangement links TRBV20-1 to TRBJ1-4; the D is unclear. This CDR3 has 10 amino acids. Germline lookup yields CDR1 DFQATT and CDR2 SNEGSKA (reference sequence). V shed 7 bases and J shed 4 bases, with 4 bases lying between them. The CDR3 sequence is CSVFNEKLFF. The CDR3 DNA reads as TGCAGTGTTTTTAATGAAAAACTGTTTTTT.